This TCR beta chain was obtained from a study of blood T cells in healthy people across ages. Broader study findings: Diversity of TCR beta per million T cells declined in a roughly linear way with age.

The use of a sample-barcoded 5' primer and a J-beta primer mix characterized a second PCR of roughly 6 to 11 cycles. TCRdb redid the calling of the 5' RACE reads with MiXCR, one entry per CDR3 protein. Here the sample spans about 970,000 distinct CDR3 sequences, just over 50% being singletons. Every donor provided ten milliliters of peripheral blood. The V end lost 5 bases, the J end lost 8 bases, and 21 bases lay between the germline ends. Germline V CDR1 and CDR2: SEHNR, FQNEAQ (reference sequence). The CDR3 length is 15 residues. This clonotype was found once. Its antigen is not known. This TCR came from a woman aged 60 to 75 in good health. Sequenced: blood. The rearrangement links TRBV7-9 to TRBJ1-2; D gene uncertain. The CDR3 DNA follows: TGTGCCAGCAGCCGATTGCCAGATACGGTGGGAGGCTACACCTTC. This gives the protein CASSRLPDTVGGYTF.